These 30 T cell receptor beta chains originate from one sample sequenced in a study of early T cells in non-severe SARS-CoV-2 infection. One entry per CDR3 protein, called by TCRdb with MiXCR from the 5' RACE reads. The top ten clones hold 5.5% to 7% of a sample with over 75,000 distinct CDR3 sequences, 14% to 15% of them seen once. Sequenced input: whole blood. These receptors all stem from an adult who was a healthcare worker with PCR-confirmed SARS-CoV-2 infection or an uninfected control (not recorded which).

The chain carries TRBV28 and TRBJ1-1; 7 nucleotides line up with TRBD1. The CDR3 extends over 14 amino acids. CDR1 and CDR2 from the germline V gene are MDHEN and SYDVKM. The trim removed 5 bases at V and 3 bases at J, leaving 6 bases unmatched. The CDR3 reads CASSPPDRDTEAFF. CDR3 coding DNA: TGTGCCAGCAGTCCCCCAGACAGGGACACTGAAGCTTTCTTT.

This clonotype has just a few counts. V is TRBV4-1 and J is TRBJ1-4, with 10 positions matching TRBD1. The J segment lost 10 bases and the V segment lost 4 bases, leaving 3 bases of the junction unmatched. Looked up from germline, CDR1 is MGHRA and CDR2 is YSYEKL. This CDR3 contains 13 residues. The CDR3 region is CASSPWDRGKLFF. CDR3 coding DNA: TGCGCCAGCAGCCCCTGGGACAGGGGAAAACTGTTTTTT.

The table lists this clonotype with many counts. The J gene is TRBJ1-5, the V gene TRBV5-8; 9 positions agree with TRBD1. CDR3 size: 16 residues. Germline assignment: CDR1 SGHTS and CDR2 YDEGEE. Losses at the gene ends were 2 bases for V and 4 bases for J; bases not matched to a gene: 7. The CDR3 DNA reads as TGTGCCAGCAGCTTATTAACAGGGGGCCTAAATCAGCCCCAGCATTTT. Amino acid sequence: CASSLLTGGLNQPQHF.

This clonotype was seen repeatedly, ten times or more. The chain couples TRBV27 to TRBJ1-2, with D unresolved. Germline V gives CDR1 MNHEY, CDR2 SMNVEV (reference sequence). V was trimmed by 6 bases and J by 1 base, leaving 9 bases between them. The CDR3 is 13 amino acids. CDR3 region: CASSLTVNYGYTF. CDR3 nucleotides: TGTGCCAGCAGCCTAACTGTTAACTATGGCTACACCTTC.

Ten or more counts support this clonotype. The rearrangement links TRBV7-2 to TRBJ1-2; weak D call: TRBD1 (6 bases). The CDR3 is 16 residues long. The germline V gene has CDR1 SGHTA and CDR2 FQGNSA. The germline V and J ends were trimmed by 3 bases and 0 bases, with 14 bases remaining between them. The CDR3 loop is CASSFLDRRTNYGYTF. The CDR3 DNA reads TGTGCCAGCAGCTTCTTAGACAGGCGAACTAACTATGGCTACACCTTC.

There are a few counts of this clonotype. The chain links TRBV9 to TRBJ2-2; D might be TRBD1 (5 bases). The CDR3 loop spans 13 amino acids. Trimming pared 6 bases from V and 3 bases from J, leaving 9 bases between. Germline V gene sequence: CDR1 SGDLS, CDR2 YYNGEE. Here the CDR3 reads CASKGADTGELFF. DNA of the CDR3: TGTGCCAGCAAAGGGGCCGACACCGGGGAGCTGTTTTTT.

In nucleotides, the CDR3 is TGTGCCAGCAGTTACTCGATACCAGGGCACACCACAGATACGCAGTATTTT. Encoded protein: CASSYSIPGHTTDTQYF. The rearrangement uses TRBV6-2 or TRBV6-3 and TRBJ2-3; maybe TRBD1 (5 bases). CDR1 and CDR2 from the germline V gene are MNHEY and SVGEGT. The CDR3 runs to 17 residues. The germline V and J ends were trimmed by 0 bases and 2 bases, with 15 bases remaining between them.

The chain combines TRBV7-9 with TRBJ2-2; D remains unclear. The ends were cut back, 6 bases at V and 1 base at J, with 15 bases in the middle. The length of the CDR3 is 16 residues. The germline V gene encodes CDR1 SEHNR and CDR2 FQNEAQ (reference sequence). CDR3 nucleotides: TGTGCCAGCAGTGGCCCCGGGTCCCTGAACACCGGGGAGCTGTTTTTT. As protein: CASSGPGSLNTGELFF.

This clonotype appeared a few times. This chain joins TRBV5-1 and TRBJ2-7, with D tentatively TRBD1 (6 bases). The CDR3 runs to 14 residues. CDR1 and CDR2 from the germline V gene are SGHRS and YFSETQ. The V end was cut by 2 bases, the J end by 3 bases, with 12 bases between. Here the CDR3 reads CASSLLDSFYEQYF. The CDR3, as DNA: TGCGCCAGCAGCTTATTGGACAGCTTCTACGAGCAGTACTTC.

There are a few counts of this clonotype. The chain couples TRBV18 to TRBJ2-3; tentatively, D is TRBD2 (5 bases). Germline CDR1 is KGHSH and CDR2 is LQKENI. V was pared by 2 bases and J by 2 bases, with 8 bases between. The CDR3 contains 14 residues. The CDR3 region is CASSPTGYTDTQYF. The CDR3 DNA is TGTGCCAGCTCACCAACGGGGTACACAGATACGCAGTATTTT.

The V and J genes are TRBV2 and TRBJ2-1, with 10 bases identical to TRBD2. V was clipped by 6 bases and J by 3 bases; unmatched bases: 5. The CDR3 consists of 15 residues. Germline V gene lookup returns CDR1 SNHLY and CDR2 FYNNEI. CDR3 bases: TGTGCCAGCAGGGGAGCGGGAGGGCGCTACAATGAGCAGTTCTTC. As protein: CASRGAGGRYNEQFF.

The chain uses TRBV27 and TRBJ2-1; either TRBD1 or TRBD2 may supply D (5 bases each). The CDR3 spans 14 residues. V gave up 5 bases and J gave up 3 bases, with 11 bases separating them. Germline V CDR1 and CDR2: MNHEY, SMNVEV (reference sequence). The CDR3 reads CASSIRGGYNEQFF. The CDR3 bases are TGTGCCAGCAGTATTCGGGGCGGCTACAATGAGCAGTTCTTC.

V usage is TRBV4-1 and J usage is TRBJ2-4, with TRBD2 matching 13 bases. Germline values: CDR1 MGHRA, CDR2 YSYEKL. Unmatched junction bases numbered 4, after V lost 1 base and J lost 1 base. This CDR3 spans 18 amino acids. In DNA, the CDR3 is TGCGCCAGCAGCCAAGGACTAGCGGGAGGTCGGGCCAAAAACATTCAGTACTTC. Translating gives CASSQGLAGGRAKNIQYF.

The sample holds a few counts of this clonotype. V gene TRBV5-6 combines with J gene TRBJ2-1; possibly TRBD2 for D (5 bases). Trimming took 0 bases from V and 5 from J, leaving 15 bases between them. Germline-derived CDR1 and CDR2 are SGHDT and YYEEEE. The CDR3 totals 16 residues. CDR3 loop: CASSLAAGLTDNEQFF. The CDR3 DNA follows: TGTGCCAGCAGCTTGGCCGCGGGCTTGACCGACAATGAGCAGTTCTTC. Complete variable domain (other parts from reference TRBV5-6 and TRBJ2-1): DAGVTQSPTHLIKTRGQQVTLRCSPKSGHDTVSWYQQALGQGPQFIFQYYEEEERQRGNFPDRFSGHQFPNYSSELNVNALLLGDSALYLCASSLAAGLTDNEQFFGPGTRLTVL.

In this sample, this clonotype turned up once. This sequence joins TRBV9 and TRBJ2-1, with TRBD2 identical over 10 bases. There are 15 residues in the CDR3. Germline V gene data show CDR1 as SGDLS and CDR2 as YYNGEE. The ends lost 1 base at V and 7 bases at J; junction bases unmatched: 5. DNA for the CDR3: TGTGCCAGCAGCGTATCTAGCGGGAGTAAGAATGAGCAGTTCTTC. As protein: CASSVSSGSKNEQFF.

The V and J genes are TRBV3-1 and TRBJ2-4; D may be TRBD1 (5 bases). This CDR3 has 17 amino acids. Germline assignment: CDR1 LGHDT and CDR2 YNNKEL (reference sequence). V was shortened by 4 bases and J by 0 bases, with 16 bases between the two germline ends. The CDR3 nucleotides read TGTGCCAGCAGCCGAAAGGGGCCGAGCTTAGCCAAAAACATTCAGTACTTC. Its protein is CASSRKGPSLAKNIQYF. Supplemented by reference TRBV3-1 and TRBJ2-4, the full variable domain reads DTAVSQTPKYLVTQMGNDKSIKCEQNLGHDTMYWYKQDSKKFLKIMFSYNNKELIINETVPNRFSPKSPDKAHLNLHINSLELGDSAVYFCASSRKGPSLAKNIQYFGAGTRLSVL.

This clonotype has just a few counts. CDR3 amino acids: CASSFLAIGEQYF. Here the CDR3 DNA reads TGTGCCAGCAGCTTTCTGGCCATCGGCGAGCAGTACTTC. This chain joins TRBV5-5 and TRBJ2-7; the D is unclear. Germline V lookup: CDR1 SGHKS, CDR2 YYEKEE (reference sequence). The CDR3 loop spans 13 amino acids. Between the trimmed V and J ends, which lost 2 bases and 6 bases, there was a span of 12 bases.

This clonotype came up a few times. The chain links TRBV28 to TRBJ1-3; D unresolved. The CDR3 sequence is 15 residues long. Germline V gene sequence: CDR1 MDHEN, CDR2 SYDVKM. Trimming shortened V by 3 bases and J by 2 bases, and 11 bases separated the two germline ends. The CDR3 loop is CASSFGKYTGNTIYF. The DNA for the CDR3 is TGTGCCAGCAGTTTTGGAAAATATACTGGAAACACCATATATTTT. The complete variable domain, with remaining parts taken from reference TRBV28 and TRBJ1-3, reads DVKVTQSSRYLVKRTGEKVFLECVQDMDHENMFWYRQDPGLGLRLIYFSYDVKMKEKGDIPEGYSVSREKKERFSLILESASTNQTSMYLCASSFGKYTGNTIYFGEGSWLTVV.

The chain uses TRBV20-1 and TRBJ2-7; 7 nucleotides line up with TRBD1. V was pared by 5 bases and J by 4 bases, with 5 bases of the junction left unmatched. Per the germline V gene, CDR1 is DFQATT and CDR2 is SNEGSKA (reference sequence). This CDR3 is built from 12 residues. CDR3 sequence (DNA): TGCAGTGCTGCCAGGGGGAATTACGAGCAGTACTTC. It codes for CSAARGNYEQYF.

This clonotype has more than one count but fewer than ten. The V and J genes are TRBV7-9 and TRBJ1-6, with a tentative D call TRBD1 (6 bases). Germline loops: CDR1 SEHNR, CDR2 FQNEAQ (reference sequence). V lost 3 bases and J 9 bases, leaving 15 bases between the germline ends. The CDR3 length is 15 residues. CDR3 DNA sequence: TGTGCCAGCAGCTTCGCGGGGGGCGATAGTTCACCCCTCCACTTT. This sequence encodes CASSFAGGDSSPLHF.

This clonotype was observed at least ten times. The CDR3: CASSLRDRGVGGNTIYF. For the CDR3, the DNA is TGTGCCAGCAGCCTCCGGGACAGGGGCGTAGGTGGAAACACCATATATTTT. The genes are TRBV7-8 and TRBJ1-3; 10 bases map to TRBD1. With V trimmed by 5 bases and J by 3 bases, 10 bases remained unmatched. CDR1 is SGHVS and CDR2 is FQNEAQ in the germline V gene. CDR3 size: 17 residues.

This clonotype has just a few counts. J is TRBJ2-3 and V is TRBV3-1; D remains unclear. Trimming left V 5 bases short and J 4 bases short, with 10 bases between. This CDR3 contains 13 residues. The germline V gene has CDR1 LGHDT and CDR2 YNNKEL (reference sequence). CDR3 DNA: TGTGCCAGCAGCGTCCGGCTCGCAGATACGCAGTATTTT. It yields the protein CASSVRLADTQYF.

The rearrangement links TRBV28 to TRBJ2-7; tentatively, D is TRBD2 (6 bases). Per germline, CDR1 MDHEN and CDR2 SYDVKM. Trimming cost V 2 bases and J 3 bases, with 20 bases left between them. The CDR3 loop spans 17 amino acids. The CDR3 spells CASSLPSSRLVLYEQYF. DNA for the CDR3: TGTGCCAGCAGTTTACCCTCTTCCCGACTAGTTCTCTACGAGCAGTACTTC.

The J gene is TRBJ1-6, the V gene TRBV12-3 or TRBV12-4, with D unresolved. CDR3 size: 13 residues. The germline V and J ends were trimmed by 6 bases and 8 bases, with 11 bases remaining between them. The CDR3 here is CASSPETDSPLHF. CDR3 nucleotides: TGTGCCAGCAGCCCGGAGACGGATTCACCCCTCCACTTT.

The rearrangement links TRBV29-1 to TRBJ2-1; D gene ambiguous. V was pared by 3 bases and J by 1 base, with 10 bases between. Germline V lookup: CDR1 SQVTM, CDR2 ANQGSEA. The CDR3 loop spans 14 amino acids. Here the CDR3 reads CSVDTAQSYNEQFF. CDR3 DNA sequence: TGCAGCGTTGACACAGCCCAGTCCTACAATGAGCAGTTCTTC.

This clonotype turned up a few times. The chain is built from TRBV11-2 and TRBJ2-7; 9 bases match TRBD2. Per germline, CDR1 SGHAT and CDR2 FQNNGV. The CDR3 covers 15 residues. With V trimmed by 2 bases and J by 7 bases, 9 bases remained unmatched. Here the CDR3 DNA reads TGTGCCAGCAGCTTAATGGTAGCGGGAGTGGGGGAGCAGTACTTC. Translating gives CASSLMVAGVGEQYF.

The V call is TRBV28, the J call TRBJ1-1; D remains ambiguous. Trimming left V 4 bases short and J 1 base short, with 10 bases between. The CDR3 is made up of 14 amino acids. Germline lookup yields CDR1 MDHEN and CDR2 SYDVKM. CDR3 region: CASSSEVENTEAFF. The CDR3 nucleotides are TGTGCCAGCAGTTCAGAGGTCGAGAACACTGAAGCTTTCTTT. Full variable domain (missing parts from reference TRBV28 and TRBJ1-1): DVKVTQSSRYLVKRTGEKVFLECVQDMDHENMFWYRQDPGLGLRLIYFSYDVKMKEKGDIPEGYSVSREKKERFSLILESASTNQTSMYLCASSSEVENTEAFFGQGTRLTVV.

This clonotype showed up just a few times. This chain links TRBV6-2 or TRBV6-3 with TRBJ2-3, with D perhaps assigned TRBD1 or TRBD2 (6 bases each). Germline values: CDR1 MNHEY, CDR2 SVGEGT. This CDR3 has 11 amino acids. V was clipped by 11 bases and J by 10 bases, with 16 bases between them. The CDR3 protein is CAVRRGTAQYF. CDR3 coding DNA: TGTGCCGTGAGGAGGGGGACTGCGCAGTATTTT.

This chain links TRBV7-8 with TRBJ2-3; no definite D call. The CDR3 runs 16 residues. Germline lookup yields CDR1 SGHVS and CDR2 FQNEAQ. V was trimmed by 4 bases and J by 0 bases, leaving 14 bases between them. Here the CDR3 reads CASSYQAFTSTDTQYF. The CDR3 nucleotides read TGTGCCAGCAGCTACCAGGCATTCACTAGCACAGATACGCAGTATTTT.

The table lists this clonotype with a count of one. Here the CDR3 reads CSARTGQEHEQYF. The CDR3, as DNA: TGCAGTGCTAGAACGGGACAGGAACACGAGCAGTACTTC. This sequence joins TRBV20-1 and TRBJ2-7; 8 nucleotides line up with TRBD1. The CDR3 has 13 residues. Germline loops: CDR1 DFQATT, CDR2 SNEGSKA (reference sequence). V lost 2 bases and J lost 5; bases outside the gene matches: 5.